Shown below are 2 T cell receptor beta chains from a single sample sequenced in a study of cytomegalovirus exposure and HLA in healthy donors (dated 2017 in TCRdb). Library preparation was by the immunoSEQ multiplex PCR assay. Entries here come from immuneACCESS through TCRdb and include only in-frame sequences with V and J called. Some clones fail to appear in such tables; in the studies checked, an unresolved V gene covers under half of the shortfall, and the cause of the remainder is unknown. This sample is represented by 50,000 to 65,000 clones; 95% of them were singletons. The ten largest clones capture more than 6.5% of the sample. The specimen sequenced was PBMCs. The origin of the receptors is a woman aged 18-29 years in good health and CMV-seropositive.

The chain combines TRBV6-5 with TRBJ2-2, with D possibly being TRBD2 (5 bases). Germline V gene lookup returns CDR1 MNHEY and CDR2 SVGAGI. Trimming took off 4 bases at V and 6 bases at J, with 12 bases between the two ends. The CDR3 length is 14 residues. This CDR3 reads CASSSGLRPGELFF. The CDR3, as DNA: TGTGCCAGCAGTTCAGGACTCCGTCCCGGGGAGCTGTTTTTT.

The rearrangement links TRBV9 to TRBJ2-3; 9 bases are a match to TRBD2. Germline V gene sequence: CDR1 SGDLS, CDR2 YYNGEE. After removal of 0 bases from V and 3 bases from J, the junction contained 5 bases not matched to a gene. The CDR3 consists of 16 residues. The CDR3 DNA is TGTGCCAGCAGCGTAGAGTCTAGCGGGATTACAGATACGCAGTATTTT. It translates to CASSVESSGITDTQYF.